Sequencing of this TCR beta chain was carried out in a study of blood T cell repertoires in COVID-19. Across the study: There were acute and convalescent COVID-19 samples, and they came from the United States, Italy and Spain. Sources were T cells, B-cell-depleted T cells, or PBMCs; the material itself was cDNA or gDNA.

Data came from immunoSEQ multiplex PCR; TCRdb stores just in-frame clones and leaves some out. Here the sample spans 200,000 to 300,000 clones, about 80% being singletons. The CDR3 extends over 15 amino acids. Germline values: CDR1 SGHRS, CDR2 YFSETQ. Of note for this clone: One end of the junction fails to match germline, which may point to a read error.

This sequence joins TRBV5-1 and TRBJ1-6; D call uncertain. Source material: peripheral blood. This clonotype was sampled from a human donor in a cohort sampled during active COVID-19. The CDR3 spells CASNLDGRINSPLHF. The CDR3 DNA reads TGCGCCAGCAACTTGGACGGGAGAATAAATTCACCCCTCCACTTT. Using reference TRBV5-1 and TRBJ1-6 for the parts outside the CDR3, the full variable domain is KAGVTQTPRYLIKTRGQQVTLSCSPISGHRSVSWYQQTPGQGLQFLFEYFSETQRNKGNFPGRFSGRQFSNSRSEMNVSTLELGDSALYLCASNLDGRINSPLHFGNGTRLTVT.